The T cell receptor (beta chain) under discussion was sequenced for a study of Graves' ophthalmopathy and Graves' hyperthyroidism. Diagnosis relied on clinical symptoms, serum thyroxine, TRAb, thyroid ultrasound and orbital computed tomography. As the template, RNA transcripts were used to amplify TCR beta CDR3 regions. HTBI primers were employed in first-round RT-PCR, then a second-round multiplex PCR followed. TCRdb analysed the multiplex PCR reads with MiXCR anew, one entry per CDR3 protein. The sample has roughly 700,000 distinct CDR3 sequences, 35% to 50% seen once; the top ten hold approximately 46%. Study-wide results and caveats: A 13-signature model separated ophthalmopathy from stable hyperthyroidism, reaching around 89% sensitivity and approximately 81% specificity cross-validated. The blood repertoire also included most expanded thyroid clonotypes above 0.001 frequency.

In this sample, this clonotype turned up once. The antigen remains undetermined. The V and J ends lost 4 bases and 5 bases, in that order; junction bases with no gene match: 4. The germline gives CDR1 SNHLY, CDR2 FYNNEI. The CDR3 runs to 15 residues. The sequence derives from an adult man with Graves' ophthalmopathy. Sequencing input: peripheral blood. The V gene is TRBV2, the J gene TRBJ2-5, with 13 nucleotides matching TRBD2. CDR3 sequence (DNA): TGTGCCAGCAGTGCCGGGACTAGCGGGGTGGAGACCCAGTACTTC. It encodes CASSAGTSGVETQYF. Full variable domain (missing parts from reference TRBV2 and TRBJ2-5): EPEVTQTPSHQVTQMGQEVILRCVPISNHLYFYWYRQILGQKVEFLVSFYNNEISEKSEIFDDQFSVERPDGSNFTLKIRSTKLEDSAMYFCASSAGTSGVETQYFGPGTRLLVL.